This entry features one TCR beta chain sequence. The antigen is undetermined. The entry originates in a study of cytomegalovirus exposure and HLA in healthy donors. Overall study context: For the approximately 410 genotyped donors, more than 80% fell within the Caucasian-associated ancestry cluster.

V dropped 5 bases and J dropped 8 bases, with 15 bases sitting between them. CDR3 length: 13 amino acids. Germline CDR1 SNHLY, CDR2 FYNNEI. PCR employed 60 Vbeta and 13 Jbeta primers. Method: immunoSEQ multiplex PCR; TCRdb's copy keeps in-frame clones and lacks some. This sample has some 170,000 clones, with about 75% found just once. General study findings and limits: Upon later analysis, TCR association rates were observed to vary by HLA locus, being highest for DRB1 and lowest for HLA-C. It was likely that a cluster of highly shared sequence variants was a sequencing artifact. In a later analysis, at a false discovery rate of 0.05, under 20,000 TCR beta sequences were associated with HLA alleles.

The sequence came from a man aged 35 to 55 in good health and CMV-seropositive. The sequenced material came from PBMCs. The chain couples TRBV2 to TRBJ1-2; D uncertain. Here the CDR3 reads CASSRTGIGGYTF. The CDR3 DNA reads as TGTGCCAGCAGTCGGACGGGGATAGGAGGCTACACCTTC.